Presented here are 25 T cell receptor beta chains from one specimen sequenced in a study of T cells in Graves' hyperthyroidism and ophthalmopathy. Amplification of TCR beta CDR3 regions was performed using RNA transcripts as template. First-round RT-PCR with HTBI primers amplified the TCR CDR3 region. TCRdb recomputed calls from the multiplex PCR reads with MiXCR, one row per CDR3 protein. The sample lists about 560,000 distinct CDR3 sequences, around 13% occurring once. The source material was blood. These receptors all stem from a woman in her thirties or forties with Graves' hyperthyroidism.

The J gene is TRBJ2-1, the V gene TRBV13; perhaps D is TRBD1 or TRBD2 (5 bases each). V was pared by 5 bases and J by 9 bases, with 17 bases between. CDR3 length: 14 amino acids. Germline V gives CDR1 PRHDT, CDR2 FYEKMQ (reference sequence). CDR3 in amino acids: CASSLKRGRGEQFF. In nucleotides, the CDR3 is TGTGCCAGCAGCCTAAAACGGGGTAGGGGTGAGCAGTTCTTC.

This clonotype appeared a few times. The CDR3 loop is CSARRLAAYNEQFF. The CDR3 DNA is TGCAGTGCTAGACGACTAGCGGCCTACAATGAGCAGTTCTTC. V is TRBV20-1 and J is TRBJ2-1, with 9 bases fitting TRBD2. CDR1 and CDR2 from the germline V gene are DFQATT and SNEGSKA (reference sequence). This CDR3 is 14 amino acids long. With 2 bases clipped from V and 2 bases from J, the junction kept 1 base outside the gene matches.

This clonotype was seen a few times. The rearrangement uses TRBV6-2 or TRBV6-3 and TRBJ2-1; D ambiguous. Germline CDR1 is MNHEY and CDR2 is SVGEGT. The CDR3 sequence is 16 residues long. Trimming removed 0 bases at V and 4 bases at J, with 13 bases between. CDR3 in amino acids: CASSYSILGSYNEQFF. CDR3 coding DNA: TGTGCCAGCAGTTACTCGATACTCGGTTCATACAATGAGCAGTTCTTC.

V gene TRBV19 combines with J gene TRBJ1-3; TRBD1 matches 10 bases. This CDR3 contains 16 residues. J was trimmed by 2 bases and V by 3 bases; bases with no gene match: 4. Germline V CDR1 and CDR2: LNHDA, SQIVND (reference sequence). CDR3 coding DNA: TGTGCCAGTAGTATCCGGGACAGGGGTCCTGGAAACACCATATATTTT. Amino acid sequence: CASSIRDRGPGNTIYF.

This clonotype was found many times. This sequence joins TRBV20-1 and TRBJ2-7; 7 nucleotides agree with TRBD1. CDR1 is DFQATT, CDR2 SNEGSKA, per germline (reference sequence). V shed 2 bases, J shed 6 bases, and the junction held 10 bases outside the gene matches. The length of the CDR3 is 14 residues. This chain's CDR3 is CSARRYEGAGEQYF. The CDR3 DNA is TGCAGTGCTAGAAGGTACGAGGGGGCCGGCGAGCAGTACTTC.

This clonotype was picked up many times. The V and J genes are TRBV7-9 and TRBJ2-3, with TRBD2 identical over 9 bases. CDR1 and CDR2 from the germline V gene are SEHNR and FQNEAQ (reference sequence). The V and J ends lost 3 bases and 1 base, in that order; junction bases with no gene match: 8. CDR3 length: 17 amino acids. CDR3: CASSFGLGGRGTDTQYF. CDR3 sequence (DNA): TGTGCCAGCAGCTTTGGGCTCGGCGGGAGGGGCACAGATACGCAGTATTTT.

This clonotype has only a few counts. This sequence joins TRBV27 and TRBJ2-1, with TRBD1 identical over 7 bases. Germline-derived CDR1 and CDR2 are MNHEY and SMNVEV (reference sequence). The CDR3 runs 15 residues. V shed 7 bases and J 5 bases; nucleotides not matched to a gene: 11. The CDR3 region is CASTSFETGHNEQFF. CDR3 sequence (DNA): TGTGCCAGCACCTCCTTTGAGACAGGGCACAATGAGCAGTTCTTC.

This clonotype was counted only a few times. The rearrangement joins TRBV19 to TRBJ2-3; a possible D gene is TRBD1 (5 bases). The germline gives CDR1 LNHDA, CDR2 SQIVND (reference sequence). Deletions cut 6 bases from V and 3 bases from J, with 10 bases between. This CDR3 comprises 13 residues. The CDR3 coding sequence is TGTGCCAGTAGATGGAAGGGGACAGATACGCAGTATTTT. This codes for CASRWKGTDTQYF.

A few counts support this clonotype. The genes are TRBV7-9 and TRBJ2-2; D remains ambiguous. The germline V gene has CDR1 SEHNR and CDR2 FQNEAQ (reference sequence). The CDR3 is made up of 15 amino acids. V shed 5 bases and J shed 1 base, with 11 bases lying between them. CDR3 in DNA: TGTGCCAGCAGCGGTGGGAATGAGAACACCGGGGAGCTGTTTTTT. It specifies CASSGGNENTGELFF. Full variable domain (missing parts from reference TRBV7-9 and TRBJ2-2): DTGVSQNPRHKITKRGQNVTFRCDPISEHNRLYWYRQTLGQGPEFLTYFQNEAQLEKSRLLSDRFSAERPKGSFSTLEIQRTEQGDSAMYLCASSGGNENTGELFFGEGSRLTVL.

The J gene is TRBJ2-1, the V gene TRBV10-3; D remains ambiguous. CDR3 length: 11 residues. V was clipped by 3 bases and J by 12 bases, with 9 bases between them. Germline loops: CDR1 ENHRY, CDR2 SYGVKD. CDR3 nucleotide sequence: TGTGCCATCAGTGACCAAACACCGCAGTTCTTC. Its protein product is CAISDQTPQFF.

This clonotype was seen at least ten times. The chain has TRBV12-3 or TRBV12-4 and TRBJ1-2; 8 positions agree with TRBD1. The length of the CDR3 is 14 residues. J gave up 5 bases and V 6 bases, and 8 bases lay outside the gene matches. In DNA form, the CDR3 reads TGTGCCAGCAGCCCGACAGGGGTAGATTATGGCTACACCTTC. Translating it yields CASSPTGVDYGYTF.

This clonotype occurred many times. The J gene is TRBJ2-1, the V gene TRBV6-6, with 12 bases lining up with TRBD2. The CDR3 is 15 amino acids. J was trimmed by 12 bases and V by 0 bases; bases with no gene match: 6. Per germline, CDR1 MNHNY and CDR2 SVGAGI (reference sequence). DNA for the CDR3: TGTGCCAGCAGTTACTCGACTAGCGGGAGAATATCGCAGTTCTTC. This encodes CASSYSTSGRISQFF.

This clonotype has ten or more counts. The chain combines TRBV28 with TRBJ2-3, with 8 bases that match TRBD2. V was pared by 2 bases and J by 4 bases, with 2 bases of the junction left unmatched. Germline V CDR1 and CDR2: MDHEN, SYDVKM. This CDR3 comprises 14 residues. CDR3 coding DNA: TGTGCCAGCAGTTTAGCGGGAGGATCAGATACGCAGTATTTT. This sequence encodes CASSLAGGSDTQYF. Together with reference TRBV28 and TRBJ2-3, the CDR3 gives the full variable domain: DVKVTQSSRYLVKRTGEKVFLECVQDMDHENMFWYRQDPGLGLRLIYFSYDVKMKEKGDIPEGYSVSREKKERFSLILESASTNQTSMYLCASSLAGGSDTQYFGPGTRLTVL.

The chain links TRBV2 to TRBJ1-1; D is unclear. The CDR3 totals 13 residues. The V gene's germline CDR1 is SNHLY and CDR2 FYNNEI. Trimming left V 3 bases short and J 0 bases short, with 5 bases between. This CDR3 reads CASSDNMNTEAFF. The CDR3 DNA sequence: TGTGCCAGCAGTGACAACATGAACACTGAAGCTTTCTTT.

This clonotype was picked up many times. CDR3 protein: CASSVEGRAYNEQFF. CDR3 DNA sequence: TGTGCCAGCAGCGTAGAAGGACGGGCCTACAATGAGCAGTTCTTC. The gene calls are TRBV9 and TRBJ2-1; no clear D. The CDR3 loop spans 15 amino acids. From germline, CDR1 is SGDLS and CDR2 YYNGEE. V was pared by 0 bases and J by 2 bases, with 9 bases between.

The V gene is TRBV28, the J gene TRBJ2-2; 7 positions match TRBD2. Germline V CDR1 and CDR2: MDHEN, SYDVKM. This CDR3 comprises 12 residues. Trimming at V came to 7 bases and at J to 10 bases, leaving 6 bases not matched to a gene. CDR3 loop: CASTPGREELFF. CDR3 DNA: TGTGCCAGCACCCCAGGGAGGGAGGAGCTGTTTTTT.

This clonotype was seen at least ten times. This sequence joins TRBV11-2 and TRBJ1-1, with TRBD1 matching over 9 bases. Germline V CDR1 and CDR2: SGHAT, FQNNGV. V lost 5 bases and J lost 6; bases outside the gene matches: 13. This CDR3 is built from 16 residues. This CDR3 is CASSEISTGGRAEAFF. CDR3 DNA: TGTGCCAGCAGCGAAATTAGCACAGGGGGCAGGGCTGAAGCTTTCTTT. The whole variable domain, remainder taken from reference TRBV11-2 and TRBJ1-1, is EAGVAQSPRYKIIEKRQSVAFWCNPISGHATLYWYQQILGQGPKLLIQFQNNGVVDDSQLPKDRFSAERLKGVDSTLKIQPAKLEDSAVYLCASSEISTGGRAEAFFGQGTRLTVV.

This clonotype has ten or more counts. The chain carries TRBV5-5 and TRBJ2-1; D might be TRBD1 or TRBD2, each matching 5 bases. The CDR3 length is 15 residues. Trimming left V 4 bases short and J 3 bases short, with 14 bases between. Per the germline V gene, CDR1 is SGHKS and CDR2 is YYEKEE (reference sequence). The CDR3 DNA reads as TGTGCCAGCAGCCGATCTGAGGGGAGCTACAATGAGCAGTTCTTC. It codes for CASSRSEGSYNEQFF.

The table lists this clonotype with many counts. The chain is built from TRBV7-9 and TRBJ2-3, with no clear D. There are 14 residues in the CDR3. Trimming removed 5 bases at V and 4 bases at J, with 13 bases between. Germline CDR1 and CDR2: SEHNR and FQNEAQ (reference sequence). CDR3 DNA: TGTGCCAGCAGCGTCAGCGTGGGGTCAGATACGCAGTATTTT. This sequence encodes CASSVSVGSDTQYF. The entire variable domain, with the rest obtained from reference TRBV7-9 and TRBJ2-3, is as follows: DTGVSQNPRHKITKRGQNVTFRCDPISEHNRLYWYRQTLGQGPEFLTYFQNEAQLEKSRLLSDRFSAERPKGSFSTLEIQRTEQGDSAMYLCASSVSVGSDTQYFGPGTRLTVL.

In its sample, this clonotype was seen many times. CDR3 loop: CASGPTGLGSGANVLTF. In DNA form, the CDR3 reads TGTGCCAGCGGGCCGACAGGGCTGGGGTCTGGGGCCAACGTCCTGACTTTC. The chain carries TRBV28 and TRBJ2-6; 7 bases are a match to TRBD1. The CDR3 loop spans 17 amino acids. J gave up 1 base and V 8 bases, and 11 bases lay outside the gene matches. CDR1 is MDHEN, CDR2 SYDVKM, per germline.

The chain uses TRBV24-1 and TRBJ1-5; D not resolved. Germline V gives CDR1 KGHDR, CDR2 SFDVKD. The ends were cut back, 0 bases at V and 3 bases at J, with 5 bases in the middle. The CDR3 length is 14 residues. The CDR3 reads CATSDLRNNQPQHF. CDR3 nucleotides: TGTGCCACCAGTGATTTGCGAAACAATCAGCCCCAGCATTTT.

This clonotype was counted only a few times. The genes are TRBV6-1 and TRBJ2-7; 12 bases are shared with TRBD2. Germline CDR1 is MNHNS and CDR2 is SASEGT. This CDR3 is 14 amino acids long. V was pared by 7 bases and J by 3 bases, with 4 bases of the junction left unmatched. This chain's CDR3 is CASTRTSGIYEQYF. CDR3 nucleotide sequence: TGTGCCAGCACCAGGACTAGCGGGATCTACGAGCAGTACTTC.

In this sample, this clonotype turned up many times. The rearrangement joins TRBV27 to TRBJ2-1; no clear D gene. CDR3 length: 11 amino acids. V was pared by 6 bases and J by 8 bases, with 8 bases between. Germline V CDR1 and CDR2: MNHEY, SMNVEV (reference sequence). CDR3 amino acids: CASSRQDEQFF. The CDR3 nucleotides are TGTGCCAGCAGCCGCCAGGATGAGCAGTTCTTC.

This clonotype was detected many times. The chain couples TRBV6-2 or TRBV6-3 to TRBJ2-7; 12 bases match TRBD2. CDR1 is MNHEY and CDR2 is SVGEGT in the germline V gene. The CDR3 is made up of 16 amino acids. The V segment lost 1 base and the J segment 5 bases; nucleotides outside the gene matches: 6. The CDR3 sequence: CASSYLLAGGPHEQYF. DNA of the CDR3: TGTGCCAGCAGTTACTTGCTAGCGGGAGGGCCCCACGAGCAGTACTTC.

This clonotype came up many times. The J gene is TRBJ1-2, the V gene TRBV28; no clear D. Per germline, CDR1 MDHEN and CDR2 SYDVKM. The length of the CDR3 is 13 residues. Trimming took off 6 bases at V and 0 bases at J, with 8 bases between the two ends. The CDR3 nucleotides are TGTGCCAGCAGAGTTAGTGCTAACTATGGCTACACCTTC. It codes for CASRVSANYGYTF.